These T cell receptor beta chains were read from a single sample in a study of blood T cells in healthy people across ages. TCRdb used MiXCR to reprocess the 5' RACE reads, holding one entry per CDR3 protein. The table includes 1.8 million or so distinct CDR3 sequences, approximately 39% detected once. Sample: blood. The receptors shown here come from a human donor in good health. The CDR3 runs from the conserved cysteine through the conserved F or W. A D gene is named only where the DNA matches it firmly. Part of the rows lack a size; the others show once, few, many or a class for expanded clones.

. | many | TRBJ2-1 | TRBV7-2 | CASSLGGARYNEQFF | TGTGCCAGCAGCTTAGGGGGGGCTCGGTACAATGAGCAGTTCTTC
. | many | TRBJ2-3 | TRBV5-1 | CASSWTTHTDTQYF | TGCGCCAGCAGCTGGACAACACACACAGATACGCAGTATTTT
TRBD2 | few | TRBJ2-7 | TRBV20-1 | CSVGESGGLSYEQYF | TGCAGTGTCGGGGAAAGCGGGGGGCTCTCCTACGAGCAGTACTTC
TRBD1 | . | TRBJ2-7 | TRBV20-1 | CSARDTRQGPYEQYF | TGCAGTGCTAGGGACACAAGACAGGGACCCTACGAGCAGTACTTC
TRBD1 | few | TRBJ2-7 | TRBV4-3 | CASSRESGQGDLQYF | TGCGCCAGCAGCCGAGAATCTGGACAGGGGGACTTGCAGTACTTC
TRBD1 | . | TRBJ2-7 | TRBV6-5 | CASSYSQGAREQYF | TGTGCCAGCAGTTACTCGCAGGGGGCCCGTGAGCAGTACTTC
. | . | TRBJ2-1 | TRBV12-3/TRBV12-4 | CASSLGRMRQFF | TGTGCCAGCAGTTTAGGGAGAATGAGGCAGTTCTTC
. | . | TRBJ1-5 | TRBV12-3/TRBV12-4 | CASSFSGVNQPQHF | TGTGCCAGCAGTTTCTCAGGGGTCAATCAGCCCCAGCATTTT
TRBD1 | . | TRBJ2-3 | TRBV5-1 | CASSTQGQGSRDTQYF | TGCGCCAGCAGCACCCAGGGACAGGGGAGTAGAGATACGCAGTATTTT
. | . | TRBJ2-5 | TRBV6-6 | CASAKRDETQYF | TGTGCCAGCGCCAAAAGGGACGAGACCCAGTACTTC
TRBD1 | few | TRBJ1-4 | TRBV18 | CASSPDREGLFF | TGTGCCAGCAGCCCCGACAGGGAAGGGCTGTTTTTT
TRBD2 | . | TRBJ2-1 | TRBV2 | CASSEGGGGDNEQFF | TGTGCCAGCAGTGAAGGCGGGGGTGGGGACAATGAGCAGTTCTTC
. | . | TRBJ2-7 | TRBV4-1 | CASSPRTKTYEQYF | TGCGCCAGCAGCCCTAGGACTAAAACCTACGAGCAGTACTTC
. | few | TRBJ1-2 | TRBV7-9 | CASSFPDYYGYTF | TGTGCCAGCAGCTTTCCAGACTACTATGGCTACACCTTC
. | . | TRBJ1-2 | TRBV19 | CASSKTFDWNGYTF | TGTGCCAGTAGTAAGACATTCGATTGGAATGGCTACACCTTC
. | . | TRBJ1-1 | TRBV15 | CATSTEQMNTEAFF | TGTGCCACCAGCACGGAACAGATGAACACTGAAGCTTTCTTT
. | few | TRBJ2-5 | TRBV29-1 | CSVQGYNETQYF | TGCAGCGTTCAGGGTTACAACGAGACCCAGTACTTC
. | few | TRBJ2-7 | TRBV28 | CASSLLPGTDYEQYF | TGTGCCAGCAGTTTACTCCCCGGGACGGACTACGAGCAGTACTTC
. | many | TRBJ2-3 | TRBV7-2 | CASSLRSRVSTDTQYF | TGTGCCAGCAGCTTAAGGTCGCGGGTTAGCACAGATACGCAGTATTTT
TRBD1 | . | TRBJ1-5 | TRBV12-3/TRBV12-4 | CASSHYGTGGNQPQHF | TGTGCCAGCAGTCATTACGGGACAGGGGGCAATCAGCCCCAGCATTTT
TRBD2 | few | TRBJ2-7 | TRBV6-2/TRBV6-3 | CASSRSGASYEQYF | TGTGCCAGCAGCCGGAGCGGGGCCTCCTACGAGCAGTACTTC
. | . | TRBJ2-6 | TRBV7-9 | CASLALSQGTGANVLTF | TGTGCCAGCCTAGCACTAAGCCAGGGAACTGGGGCCAACGTCCTGACGTTC
. | few | TRBJ2-7 | TRBV15 | CATSRGKAGEYEQYF | TGTGCCACCAGCAGAGGCAAAGCCGGGGAATACGAGCAGTACTTC
TRBD2 | few | TRBJ2-1 | TRBV7-2 | CASRYPGTSANEQFF | TGTGCCAGCAGATATCCCGGGACTAGTGCTAATGAGCAGTTCTTC
. | . | TRBJ2-7 | TRBV27 | CASSLTSFDEQYF | TGTGCCAGCAGTTTAACTAGTTTCGACGAGCAGTACTTC
TRBD1 | once | TRBJ2-7 | TRBV2 | CASSRDRGSPEQYF | TGTGCCAGCAGCCGGGACAGGGGATCTCCGGAGCAGTACTTC